These 9 T cell receptor beta chains were sequenced from one sample in a study of radiotherapy plus CTLA-4 blockade in lung cancer. Some clones are missing from TCRdb's copy, which holds only in-frame ones; the method was immunoSEQ multiplex PCR. The top ten hold 20% to 30% of the sample, which has fewer than 40,000 clones, nearly 80% seen once. This material consisted of peripheral blood, taken from a patient treated with radiotherapy plus ipilimumab. These receptors originate from a human donor with non-small cell lung cancer that progressed on radiotherapy plus ipilimumab.

This clone was counted between two and nine times. The genes are TRBV2 and TRBJ2-5, with D possibly TRBD1 on 8 matching bases. The ends were cut back, 3 bases at V and 4 bases at J, with 24 bases in the middle. The CDR3 consists of 18 residues. Germline V CDR1 and CDR2: SNHLY, FYNNEI. CDR3 amino acids: CASSDAQGASGQIETQYF. The CDR3 DNA is TGTGCCAGCAGTGACGCCCAGGGGGCTAGCGGACAGATAGAGACCCAGTACTTC.

This chain connects TRBV7-2 to TRBJ1-2; D may be TRBD1 (5 bases). V dropped 1 base and J dropped 2 bases, with 11 bases sitting between them. Germline values: CDR1 SGHTA, CDR2 FQGNSA. This CDR3 contains 15 residues. CDR3 bases: TGTGCCAGCAGCTTAGTAAGGGGATGGAACTATGGCTACACCTTC. The encoded protein is CASSLVRGWNYGYTF.

This chain connects TRBV6-6 to TRBJ2-1, with D tentatively TRBD1 (6 bases). CDR1 MNHNY and CDR2 SVGAGI come from the germline V gene (reference sequence). The CDR3 spans 16 residues. V gave up 5 bases and J gave up 0 bases, with 14 bases separating them. The CDR3 nucleotides are TGTGCCAGCAGTACTGGACAGATGTTCTCCTACAATGAGCAGTTCTTC. This gives the protein CASSTGQMFSYNEQFF.

For the CDR3, the DNA is TGTGCCAGCAGCTTAGCCGGGGGGGGGACTGAAGCTTTCTTT. Translation gives CASSLAGGGTEAFF. The J gene is TRBJ1-1, the V gene TRBV7-2; perhaps TRBD1 as D (5 bases). Trimming left V 0 bases short and J 5 bases short, with 10 bases between. Germline V CDR1 and CDR2: SGHTA, FQGNSA. The CDR3 covers 14 residues.

This clone has a handful of counts. The DNA of the CDR3 is TGTGCCAGCAGCGTAGCTACTAGTGAGACCCAGTACTTC. Amino acids: CASSVATSETQYF. This chain uses TRBV9 with TRBJ2-5, with D possibly being TRBD2 (5 bases). Trimming removed 0 bases at V and 5 bases at J, with 8 bases between. CDR3 size: 13 residues. From germline, CDR1 is SGDLS and CDR2 YYNGEE. The full variable domain, in which reference TRBV9 and TRBJ2-5 provide the parts outside the CDR3, is DSGVTQTPKHLITATGQRVTLRCSPRSGDLSVYWYQQSLDQGLQFLIQYYNGEERAKGNILERFSAQQFPDLHSELNLSSLELGDSALYFCASSVATSETQYFGPGTRLLVL.

This rearrangement joins TRBV19 to TRBJ2-1; 11 bases are a match to TRBD2. Germline V lookup: CDR1 LNHDA, CDR2 SQIVND (reference sequence). With V trimmed by 2 bases and J by 5 bases, 5 bases remained unmatched. This CDR3 is built from 16 residues. The CDR3 loop reads CASSIPLAGAHNEQFF. DNA for the CDR3: TGTGCCAGTAGTATACCACTAGCGGGGGCCCACAATGAGCAGTTCTTC.

The chain joins TRBV4-1 to TRBJ2-7; 8 bases are a match to TRBD1. The CDR3 is 13 amino acids. V shed 3 bases, J shed 4 bases, and the junction held 2 bases outside the gene matches. Germline V gene sequence: CDR1 MGHRA, CDR2 YSYEKL. CDR3 region: CASSQWTGYEQYF. The CDR3 DNA is TGCGCCAGCAGCCAGTGGACAGGGTACGAGCAGTACTTC.

J is TRBJ1-2 and V is TRBV18; D is ambiguous. Germline CDR1 is KGHSH and CDR2 is LQKENI. V was shortened by 3 bases and J by 8 bases, with 13 bases between the two germline ends. The CDR3 consists of 13 residues. In DNA form, the CDR3 reads TGTGCCAGCTCACCTTCTGAATTGGGCGGCTACACCTTC. It yields the protein CASSPSELGGYTF.

This rearrangement joins TRBV2 to TRBJ2-7; no definite D call. CDR1 and CDR2 (germline): SNHLY, FYNNEI. The CDR3 is 13 residues long. Trimming removed 2 bases from V and 3 bases from J, with 8 bases in between. The CDR3 DNA reads TGTGCCAGCAGTGAAAAACTTCTCTACGAGCAGTACTTC. Protein sequence: CASSEKLLYEQYF.